The 32 T cell receptor beta chains presented below share a single source sample, sequenced in a study of T cell responses to AZD1222 COVID-19 vaccine. Clones were read by immunoSEQ multiplex PCR, and TCRdb kept only the in-frame ones, dropping some. This table has about 79,000 clones, roughly nine tenths appearing once. The sequencing here drew on peripheral blood, taken 28 days after the second AZD1222 dose. Source of these receptors: an adult who received the AZD1222 COVID-19 vaccine.

This chain links TRBV11-2 with TRBJ2-3; 12 bases align to TRBD2. Germline V gene lookup returns CDR1 SGHAT and CDR2 FQNNGV. J was trimmed by 0 bases and V by 4 bases; bases with no gene match: 8. The CDR3 runs to 18 residues. CDR3 amino acids: CASSSYRTSGTSTDTQYF. In DNA form, the CDR3 reads TGTGCCAGCAGCTCCTACCGGACTAGCGGGACTAGCACAGATACGCAGTATTTT.

V and J are TRBV2 and TRBJ1-5; no firm D call. V lost 6 bases, J lost 7 bases, and 10 bases lay in between. CDR3 length: 12 residues. Looked up from germline, CDR1 is SNHLY and CDR2 is FYNNEI. CDR3: CASRRSDQPQHF. CDR3 nucleotide sequence: TGTGCCAGCAGGCGATCCGACCAGCCCCAGCATTTT.

This clone was seen once. The chain couples TRBV7-9 to TRBJ2-7, with a weak D call TRBD2 (5 bases). The CDR3 covers 12 residues. Trimming took off 3 bases at V and 3 bases at J, with 6 bases between the two ends. Germline CDR1 and CDR2: SEHNR and FQNEAQ (reference sequence). CDR3 nucleotide sequence: TGTGCCAGCAGCTTCGAGGGCTACGAGCAGTACTTC. Residues: CASSFEGYEQYF.

The rearrangement joins TRBV3-1 (or the pseudogene TRBV3-2) to TRBJ1-5, with 8 bases that match TRBD1. CDR3 size: 15 residues. Germline assignment: CDR1 LGHDT and CDR2 YNNKEL (reference sequence). V was pared by 1 base and J by 7 bases, with 6 bases of the junction left unmatched. CDR3 sequence (DNA): TGTGCCAGCAGCCAAGGGACAGGGCGCGTGCAGCCCCAGCATTTT. It codes for CASSQGTGRVQPQHF.

This clone was recorded only once. CDR3 in DNA: TGTGCCAGTGCGTTGGGGACAGCGGCGGATTCACCCCTCCACTTT. Translation: CASALGTAADSPLHF. V is TRBV19 and J is TRBJ1-6, with 7 bases fitting TRBD1. Germline CDR1 LNHDA, CDR2 SQIVND (reference sequence). V was pared by 8 bases and J by 8 bases, with 12 bases of the junction left unmatched. This CDR3 region has 15 residues.

J is TRBJ1-1 and V is TRBV5-1, with 9 bases matching TRBD1. Germline loops: CDR1 SGHRS, CDR2 YFSETQ. J lost 8 bases, V lost 3 bases, and 5 bases had no gene match. This CDR3 has 13 residues. This chain's CDR3 is CASSSEGQGEAFF. The CDR3 nucleotides read TGCGCCAGCAGCTCTGAGGGACAGGGAGAAGCTTTCTTT.

The V call is TRBV9, the J call TRBJ2-7; D gene uncertain. CDR3 size: 12 residues. Trimming took 5 bases from V and 6 from J, leaving 12 bases between them. Germline V CDR1 and CDR2: SGDLS, YYNGEE. The DNA of the CDR3 is TGTGCCAGCAGAGGGCCTATGGGCGAGCAGTACTTC. Protein: CASRGPMGEQYF.

This chain connects TRBV5-6 to TRBJ2-2; D may be TRBD1 (5 bases). The CDR3 has 15 residues. Between the trimmed V and J ends, which lost 6 bases and 5 bases, there was a span of 17 bases. Per the germline V gene, CDR1 is SGHDT and CDR2 is YYEEEE. The CDR3 nucleotides are TGTGCCAGCAAATGGGGCCTAGTTGGGACCGGGGAGCTGTTTTTT. Its protein is CASKWGLVGTGELFF.

This chain uses TRBV4-1 with TRBJ2-1; 8 bases fit TRBD1. The CDR3 contains 16 residues. Germline CDR1 reads MGHRA; CDR2 reads YSYEKL. The junction had 12 bases not matched to a gene; V was cut back by 4 bases and J by 7 bases. The CDR3: CASSPTTRTGSNEQFF. CDR3 DNA sequence: TGCGCCAGCAGCCCAACTACTCGGACAGGGAGTAATGAGCAGTTCTTC.

The chain carries TRBV6-1 and TRBJ1-1; D is perhaps TRBD1 (6 bases). The V gene lost 2 bases and the J gene lost 2 bases, with 9 bases spanning the gap. The germline gives CDR1 MNHNS, CDR2 SASEGT. CDR3 length: 14 amino acids. The DNA of the CDR3 is TGTGCCAGCAGTGAACTACAGGGTAACACTGAAGCTTTCTTT. Translation: CASSELQGNTEAFF.

The chain has TRBV29-1 and TRBJ2-7; TRBD1 is a possible D gene (6 bases). The CDR3 contains 12 residues. The germline V gene has CDR1 SQVTM and CDR2 ANQGSEA. With 0 bases removed from V and 13 bases from J, the gap between germline ends came to 16 bases. CDR3 DNA sequence: TGCAGCGTTGAAGACCCCCCGGGGACATTCTACTTC. It is translated as CSVEDPPGTFYF.

V gene TRBV7-6 combines with J gene TRBJ2-5; D might be TRBD2 (6 bases). Trimming removed 4 bases from V and 4 bases from J, with 10 bases in between. CDR3 length: 13 residues. Germline values: CDR1 SGHVS, CDR2 FNYEAQ. This CDR3 reads CASSSGEVETQYF. The CDR3 coding sequence is TGTGCCAGCAGCTCCGGGGAGGTAGAGACCCAGTACTTC.

The rearrangement joins TRBV6-5 to TRBJ2-5, with TRBD2 matching over 13 bases. CDR1 is MNHEY, CDR2 SVGAGI, per germline. There are 15 residues in the CDR3. The trim removed 4 bases at V and 5 bases at J, leaving 4 bases unmatched. The DNA for the CDR3 is TGTGCCAGCAGTTTCCAGACTAGCGGGAGGGAGACCCAGTACTTC. This gives the protein CASSFQTSGRETQYF.

This sequence joins TRBV9 and TRBJ2-1; 12 nucleotides match TRBD1. With 1 base clipped from V and 6 bases from J, the junction kept 8 bases outside the gene matches. CDR3 length equals 17 residues. The germline V gene encodes CDR1 SGDLS and CDR2 YYNGEE. The CDR3 protein is CASSVRDRGRLGNEQFF. The DNA of the CDR3 is TGTGCCAGCAGCGTACGGGACAGGGGGCGCCTTGGCAATGAGCAGTTCTTC.

The chain is built from TRBV5-1 and TRBJ2-7, with D perhaps TRBD2 (5 bases). Germline CDR1 is SGHRS and CDR2 is YFSETQ. V lost 0 bases and J 3 bases, leaving 7 bases between the germline ends. The CDR3 sequence is 13 residues long. CDR3 DNA sequence: TGCGCCAGCAGCTTGGCCACTAGCTACGAGCAGTACTTC. Translating gives CASSLATSYEQYF. The complete variable domain, with remaining parts taken from reference TRBV5-1 and TRBJ2-7, reads KAGVTQTPRYLIKTRGQQVTLSCSPISGHRSVSWYQQTPGQGLQFLFEYFSETQRNKGNFPGRFSGRQFSNSRSEMNVSTLELGDSALYLCASSLATSYEQYFGPGTRLTVT.

This sequence joins TRBV3-1 (or the pseudogene TRBV3-2) and TRBJ1-1; D ambiguous. Germline CDR1 LGHDT, CDR2 YNNKEL (reference sequence). The CDR3 loop spans 12 amino acids. V was shortened by 3 bases and J by 1 base, with 3 bases between the two germline ends. The CDR3 nucleotides read TGTGCCAGCAGCCATTGGAACACTGAAGCTTTCTTT. Translating it yields CASSHWNTEAFF.

CDR3 in amino acids: CASGHYGAGEPQHF. DNA for the CDR3: TGTGCTAGTGGTCACTATGGGGCCGGTGAGCCCCAGCATTTT. V gene TRBV12-5 combines with J gene TRBJ1-5; a possible D gene is TRBD1 (5 bases). The CDR3 covers 14 residues. V shed 5 bases and J shed 8 bases, with 16 bases lying between them. Germline-derived CDR1 and CDR2 are LGHNT and FRNRAP.

The chain has TRBV7-8 and TRBJ1-6, with unresolved D. Germline V gene data show CDR1 as SGHVS and CDR2 as FQNEAQ. V was trimmed by 6 bases and J by 7 bases, leaving 16 bases between them. The CDR3 extends over 15 amino acids. The CDR3 region has the DNA TGTGCCAGCAGTTCCCGCGGGATGGGAAATTCACCCCTCCACTTT. It yields the protein CASSSRGMGNSPLHF.

The V gene is TRBV30, the J gene TRBJ1-1; D may be TRBD1 (5 bases). Trimming left V 1 base short and J 10 bases short, with 10 bases between. The CDR3 spans 11 residues. Germline CDR1 is GTSNPN and CDR2 is SVGIG (reference sequence). The CDR3 DNA reads TGTGCCTGGAGTGCGGGGCGCGGAGCTTTCTTT. The encoded protein is CAWSAGRGAFF.

This chain links TRBV29-1 with TRBJ2-7; TRBD1 aligns across 9 bases. Looked up from germline, CDR1 is SQVTM and CDR2 is ANQGSEA. J gave up 3 bases and V 6 bases, and 3 bases lay outside the gene matches. The CDR3 is made up of 12 amino acids. CDR3 nucleotides: TGCAGCGTGGCGGGACAGGGCTACGAGCAGTACTTC. This encodes CSVAGQGYEQYF.

Comments on this clone: Other DNA sequences from this sample encode an identical CDR3 as well. V usage is TRBV7-9 and J usage is TRBJ2-7, with 10 bases fitting TRBD2. The CDR3 runs to 15 residues. V lost 5 bases, J lost 7 bases, and 11 bases stayed unmatched. Germline V lookup: CDR1 SEHNR, CDR2 FQNEAQ (reference sequence). In DNA, the CDR3 is TGTGCCAGCAGCCTAGTCAGCGGGAGGGCGGGGGAGCAGTACTTC. It yields the protein CASSLVSGRAGEQYF.

The V call is TRBV7-9, the J call TRBJ1-5; D is undetermined. Between the trimmed V and J ends, which lost 4 bases and 1 base, there was a span of 14 bases. CDR3 size: 16 residues. Germline V lookup: CDR1 SEHNR, CDR2 FQNEAQ (reference sequence). CDR3 sequence (DNA): TGTGCCAGCAGCTCCCAGGACTCTGGGAGCAATCAGCCCCAGCATTTT. This encodes CASSSQDSGSNQPQHF. Full variable domain (missing parts from reference TRBV7-9 and TRBJ1-5): DTGVSQNPRHKITKRGQNVTFRCDPISEHNRLYWYRQTLGQGPEFLTYFQNEAQLEKSRLLSDRFSAERPKGSFSTLEIQRTEQGDSAMYLCASSSQDSGSNQPQHFGDGTRLSIL.

The gene calls are TRBV10-3 and TRBJ2-3; the match to TRBD2 covers 11 bases. The CDR3 sequence is 12 residues long. From germline, CDR1 is ENHRY and CDR2 SYGVKD. Trimming took 10 bases from V and 6 from J; bases not matched to a gene: 3. The CDR3 nucleotides read TGTGCCACAGGACTAGCGGGTGATACGCAGTATTTT. Its protein product is CATGLAGDTQYF.

The CDR3 protein is CASSRRDRGTEAFF. DNA of the CDR3: TGCGCCAGCAGCCGCAGGGACAGAGGGACTGAAGCTTTCTTT. The genes are TRBV10-2 and TRBJ1-1; 7 nucleotides align to TRBD1. CDR3 length equals 14 residues. CDR1 and CDR2 (germline): WSHSY, SAAADI. V dropped 6 bases and J dropped 5; count of bases not matched to a gene: 9.

The chain couples TRBV15 to TRBJ2-1; no clear D. CDR3 size: 13 residues. Trimming pared 8 bases from V and 4 bases from J, leaving 12 bases between. Germline CDR1 and CDR2: LNHNV and YYDKDF (reference sequence). CDR3 protein: CATREDGYNEQFF. As DNA, the CDR3 is TGTGCCACCCGAGAGGACGGTTACAATGAGCAGTTCTTC.

The chain joins TRBV5-6 to TRBJ2-3; D is possibly TRBD2 (6 bases). V was shortened by 0 bases and J by 8 bases, with 13 bases between the two germline ends. Germline CDR1 is SGHDT and CDR2 is YYEEEE. This CDR3 is built from 14 residues. The CDR3 nucleotides are TGTGCCAGCAGCTTGGTTGGGCAGGGAGGTACGCAGTATTTT. It specifies CASSLVGQGGTQYF.

Written as DNA, the CDR3 is TGTGCCAGTAGTATACACGGTGCTTACGAGCAGTACTTC. Its translation: CASSIHGAYEQYF. J is TRBJ2-7 and V is TRBV19; D is undetermined. The CDR3 totals 13 residues. Germline CDR1 reads LNHDA; CDR2 reads SQIVND (reference sequence). The ends were cut back, 2 bases at V and 4 bases at J, with 9 bases in the middle.

J is TRBJ1-6 and V is TRBV28; D gene uncertain. This CDR3 contains 12 residues. CDR1 and CDR2 (germline): MDHEN, SYDVKM. V was clipped by 7 bases and J by 7 bases, with 8 bases between them. The CDR3 nucleotides are TGTGCCAGCACTGCGCGGAATTCACCCCTCCACTTT. Protein: CASTARNSPLHF.

This chain joins TRBV7-2 and TRBJ1-2, with TRBD1 as a possible D gene (5 bases). In germline, CDR1 is SGHTA, CDR2 FQGNSA. This CDR3 is built from 13 residues. Trimming took off 3 bases at V and 4 bases at J, with 9 bases between the two ends. The DNA for the CDR3 is TGTGCCAGCAGCTTGGGGGACGGCTATGGCTACACCTTC. It yields the protein CASSLGDGYGYTF.

The gene calls are TRBV7-3 and TRBJ2-7, with 8 bases identical to TRBD1. CDR3 length equals 15 residues. Germline CDR1 is SGHTA and CDR2 is FQGTGA. V shed 6 bases and J 0 bases; nucleotides not matched to a gene: 7. CDR3 loop: CASSLQGGSSYEQYF. The CDR3 nucleotides read TGTGCCAGCAGTTTACAGGGGGGAAGCTCCTACGAGCAGTACTTC.

The gene calls are TRBV11-2 and TRBJ1-4; weak D call: TRBD1 (6 bases). The V gene's germline CDR1 is SGHAT and CDR2 FQNNGV. The ends were cut back, 2 bases at V and 12 bases at J, with 19 bases in the middle. This CDR3 spans 15 amino acids. This chain's CDR3 is CASSLKPIGEGELFF. The CDR3 nucleotides are TGTGCCAGCAGCTTAAAGCCAATAGGCGAGGGGGAACTGTTTTTT.

The CDR3 spells CASDLGSYEQYF. CDR3 sequence (DNA): TGTGCCAGCGATTTAGGATCCTACGAGCAGTACTTC. This sequence joins TRBV2 and TRBJ2-7, with D unclear. Germline CDR1 and CDR2: SNHLY and FYNNEI. The CDR3 is made up of 12 amino acids. V lost 8 bases, J lost 1 base, and 9 bases lay in between.